The clone carrying this T cell receptor (beta chain) was recorded at least ten times. Its antigen is not identified. The data are from a study of T cells in Graves' hyperthyroidism and ophthalmopathy. Amplified regions were TCR beta CDR3 sequences from RNA transcripts. Carried out on the TCR CDR3, a first-round RT-PCR used the HTBI primer set. TCRdb itself ran the multiplex PCR reads through MiXCR, one entry per CDR3 protein. The table lists around 300,000 distinct CDR3 sequences, 25% of them singletons. Aged 18 to 65, the patients had hyperthyroidism that was newly diagnosed and had lasted under 2 months. Each diagnosis drew on symptoms, thyroxine, TRAb, thyroid ultrasound and orbital computed tomography findings. Germline V lookup: CDR1 DFQATT, CDR2 SNEGSKA (reference sequence). Trimming removed 0 bases at V and 7 bases at J, with 18 bases between. The CDR3 spans 15 residues. The study's findings and limits: The blood repertoire included most of the expanded thyroid clonotypes above 0.001.

The sequenced sample consisted of blood. This TCR was sampled from a man aged 35 to 55 with Graves' hyperthyroidism that later progressed to Graves' ophthalmopathy. The rearrangement joins TRBV20-1 to TRBJ1-1; D unresolved. The CDR3 spells CSARDIRVGSIEAFF. Written as DNA, the CDR3 is TGCAGTGCTAGAGATATTCGGGTGGGCAGTATTGAAGCTTTCTTT.